The sequence of this T cell receptor beta chain was determined in a study of T cell responses to AZD1222 COVID-19 vaccine. The assay was immunoSEQ multiplex PCR, and TCRdb's table has in-frame clones only and misses some. The top ten hold roughly 25% of the sample, which has 92,000 or so clones, 85% to 90% seen once. CDR3 length equals 14 residues. V dropped 8 bases and J dropped 0 bases, with 12 bases sitting between them. Germline CDR1 reads LNHNV; CDR2 reads YYDKDF (reference sequence). Only one count was recorded for this clone. This sequence originates from an adult in good health. The sequencing here drew on peripheral blood, taken on day 0 of AZD1222 vaccination. The J gene is TRBJ2-3, the V gene TRBV15, with D possibly TRBD2 on 6 matching bases. In nucleotides, the CDR3 is TGTGCCACCCGGGGGACCTCTAGCACAGATACGCAGTATTTT. Protein product: CATRGTSSTDTQYF.